Below, one TCR beta chain is given with its context. This sample is drawn from a study of technical replicates of blood from a handful of donors. Profiled with immunoSEQ multiplex PCR; TCRdb holds only in-frame clones, not every one. This table holds around 80,000 clones, less than 99% found once. Germline V gene lookup returns CDR1 SGHNT and CDR2 YENEEA. V lost 3 bases to trimming and J lost 7 bases, with 7 bases between them. This CDR3 has 11 amino acids. The receptor was derived from a human donor in good health. Sequencing input: T cells isolated from PBMCs. The chain couples TRBV11-3 to TRBJ2-7; the D is unclear. As DNA, the CDR3 is TGTGCCAGCAGCTTCCTCGGGGAGCAGTACTTC. This encodes CASSFLGEQYF.